The rows below give T cell receptor beta chains drawn from one sample of a study of siplizumab effects on memory and regulatory T cells. Here immunoSEQ multiplex PCR was the method, and the copy in TCRdb shows in-frame clones only, minus some. Altogether roughly 62,000 clones are present, 65% to 80% being singletons, with the ten largest covering roughly 0.4%. Sequencing was carried out using memory CD4+ T cells sorted from blood. The receptors shown here come from a human donor in good health. CDR3s leave out the opening cysteine and the closing phenylalanine or tryptophan. Only some rows state a clone size, as once, few, many or a class for expanded clones.

V gene	clone size	J gene	CDR3 protein
TRBV6-5	-	TRBJ2-7	ASRLWTDDEQY
TRBV4-1	-	TRBJ1-2	ASSQGGGFGYT
TRBV6-5	few	TRBJ1-5	ASSYYRQPQH
TRBV7-9	-	TRBJ1-4	ASSLQTLHGGNEKLF
TRBV25-1	-	TRBJ2-6	ASSASGALGANVLT
TRBV6-6	-	TRBJ2-7	ASSYSGQGFYEQY
TRBV18	few	TRBJ2-5	ASSPPGQWETQY
TRBV7-8	few	TRBJ1-2	ASSLKQSGPSNFNYGYT
TRBV19	-	TRBJ2-7	ASSGTGVGEQY
TRBV2	-	TRBJ2-7	ASSDSGGSYEQY
TRBV5-1	-	TRBJ2-7	ASSPGLAGALGGYEQY
TRBV19	-	TRBJ1-1	ASSPADTEAF
TRBV2	-	TRBJ2-3	ASSELLHDGMSRADTQY
TRBV29-1	-	TRBJ2-3	SFGQGYGTDTQY
TRBV2	-	TRBJ2-7	ASRDSDYEQY
TRBV7-3	-	TRBJ2-5	ASSLVGHNQETQY
TRBV7-7	-	TRBJ2-3	ASSPQAGGTDTQY
TRBV6-5	-	TRBJ1-1	ASSSSYTEAF
TRBV12-5	-	TRBJ2-1	ASGLYPAGGRSEQF
TRBV29-1	-	TRBJ1-2	SVVGRGLDYGYT
TRBV10-3	-	TRBJ1-2	AIFGQAYGYT
TRBV7-2	-	TRBJ2-5	ASSLGSQETQY
TRBV4-3	-	TRBJ1-4	ASSQDLPTGGSTNEKLF
TRBV7-3	-	TRBJ2-4	ASSSDGTGKNIQY
TRBV5-6	-	TRBJ1-2	ASSSGQGAPYGYT
TRBV7-9	-	TRBJ1-2	ASSPAMGDGGYT
TRBV28	-	TRBJ2-7	ASSLGGGGSTYEQY
TRBV5-1	-	TRBJ2-2	ASSLVVPSNTGELF
TRBV2	-	TRBJ1-2	ASSEWVGYT